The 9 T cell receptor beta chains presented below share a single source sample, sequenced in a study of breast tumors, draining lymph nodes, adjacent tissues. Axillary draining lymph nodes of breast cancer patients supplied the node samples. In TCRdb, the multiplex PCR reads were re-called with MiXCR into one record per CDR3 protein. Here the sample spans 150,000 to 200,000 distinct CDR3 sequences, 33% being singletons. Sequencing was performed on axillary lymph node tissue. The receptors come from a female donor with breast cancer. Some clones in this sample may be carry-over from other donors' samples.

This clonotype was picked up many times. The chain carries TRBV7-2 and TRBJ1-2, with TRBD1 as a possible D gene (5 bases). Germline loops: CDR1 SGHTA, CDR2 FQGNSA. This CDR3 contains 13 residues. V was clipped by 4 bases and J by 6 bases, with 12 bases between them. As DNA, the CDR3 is TGTGCCAGCAGCTCCTCGGGGGGAGATGGCTACACCTTC. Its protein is CASSSSGGDGYTF.

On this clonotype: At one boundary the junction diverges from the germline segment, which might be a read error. This chain's CDR3 is CAGRDGESHYGHTF. The DNA for the CDR3 is TGCGCCGGCCGGGACGGGGAAAGCCACTATGGCCACACCTTC. The chain combines TRBV10-2 with TRBJ1-2; weak D call: TRBD1 (5 bases). The CDR3 is 14 amino acids. Germline CDR1 is WSHSY and CDR2 is SAAADI.

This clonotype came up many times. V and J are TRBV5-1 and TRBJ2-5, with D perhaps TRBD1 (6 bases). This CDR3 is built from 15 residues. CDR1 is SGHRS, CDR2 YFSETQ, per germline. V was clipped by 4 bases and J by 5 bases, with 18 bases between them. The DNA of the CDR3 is TGCGCCAGCAGCGCCTACAGGGTGCCCTTGGAGACCCAGTACTTC. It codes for CASSAYRVPLETQYF.

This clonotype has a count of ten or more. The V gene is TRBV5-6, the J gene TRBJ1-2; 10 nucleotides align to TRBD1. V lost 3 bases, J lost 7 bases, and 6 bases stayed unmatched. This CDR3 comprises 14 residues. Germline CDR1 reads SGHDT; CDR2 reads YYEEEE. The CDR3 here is CASSWDRGTAGYTF. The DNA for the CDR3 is TGTGCCAGCAGCTGGGACAGGGGCACCGCTGGCTACACCTTC. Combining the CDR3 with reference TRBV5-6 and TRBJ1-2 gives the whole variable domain DAGVTQSPTHLIKTRGQQVTLRCSPKSGHDTVSWYQQALGQGPQFIFQYYEEEERQRGNFPDRFSGHQFPNYSSELNVNALLLGDSALYLCASSWDRGTAGYTFGSGTRLTVV.

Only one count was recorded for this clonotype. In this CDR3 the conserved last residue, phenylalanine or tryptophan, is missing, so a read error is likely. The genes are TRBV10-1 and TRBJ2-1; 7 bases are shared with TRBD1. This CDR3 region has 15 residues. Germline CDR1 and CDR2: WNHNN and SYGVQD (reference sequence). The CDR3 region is CASSPSPGGYNEQFS. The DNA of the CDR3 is TGTGCCAGCTCACCTTCGCCAGGGGGCTACAATGAGCAGTTCTCC.

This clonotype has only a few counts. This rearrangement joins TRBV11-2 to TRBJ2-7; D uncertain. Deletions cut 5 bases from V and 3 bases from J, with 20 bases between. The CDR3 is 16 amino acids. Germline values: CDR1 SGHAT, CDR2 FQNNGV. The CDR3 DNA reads TGTGCCAGCAGCCCCCTCATCCGTGGCGGTGGCTACGAGCAGTACTTC. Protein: CASSPLIRGGGYEQYF. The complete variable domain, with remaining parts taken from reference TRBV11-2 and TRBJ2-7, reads EAGVAQSPRYKIIEKRQSVAFWCNPISGHATLYWYQQILGQGPKLLIQFQNNGVVDDSQLPKDRFSAERLKGVDSTLKIQPAKLEDSAVYLCASSPLIRGGGYEQYFGPGTRLTVT.

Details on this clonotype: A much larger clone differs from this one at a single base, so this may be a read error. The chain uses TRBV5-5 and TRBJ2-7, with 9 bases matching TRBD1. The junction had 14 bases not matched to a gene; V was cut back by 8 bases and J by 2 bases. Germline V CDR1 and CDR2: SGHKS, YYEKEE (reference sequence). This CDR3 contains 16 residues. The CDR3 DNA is TGTGCCAGAAGCCTAGGATATCGACAGGGGGCCTACGAGCAGTACTTC. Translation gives CARSLGYRQGAYEQYF.

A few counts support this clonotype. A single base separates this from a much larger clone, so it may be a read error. This chain's CDR3 is CSARDQTGPTNQPQHF. The CDR3 coding sequence is TGCAGTGCTAGAGATCAAACAGGGCCGACCAATCAGCCCCAGCATTTT. This chain joins TRBV20-1 and TRBJ1-5, with D possibly being TRBD1 (6 bases). V was pared by 0 bases and J by 3 bases, with 15 bases between. This CDR3 is built from 16 residues. Germline-derived CDR1 and CDR2 are DFQATT and SNEGSKA (reference sequence).

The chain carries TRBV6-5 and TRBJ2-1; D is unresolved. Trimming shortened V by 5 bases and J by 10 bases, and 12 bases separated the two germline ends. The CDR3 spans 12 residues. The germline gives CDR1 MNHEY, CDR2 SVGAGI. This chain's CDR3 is CASSDRFSEQFF. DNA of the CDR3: TGTGCCAGCAGTGATCGATTCTCCGAGCAGTTCTTC.